What follows are 2 T cell receptor beta chains derived from one specimen sequenced in a study of molecular identifiers for immune sequencing clone quantification. Using its own MiXCR run on the PCR reads, TCRdb lists one record per CDR3 protein. The sample includes nearly 55,000 distinct CDR3 sequences, about a third of them seen just once. The specimen sequenced was naive CD8+ T cells from blood, with Jurkat cell RNA spiked in. The subset is: FACS-sorted CD8+CD4-CCR7+CD45RA+ naive T cells. Receptors were obtained from a human donor in good health. Some libraries in this study had Jurkat cell RNA spiked in.

With respect to this clonotype: No DNA is shown, since the ends of the CDR3 on it are uncertain; the CDR3 is the one TCRdb lists. This chain links TRBV28 with TRBJ2-7. The CDR3 has 17 residues if both end residues are counted. The germline gives CDR1 MDHEN, CDR2 SYDVKM. The CDR3 region is CASSILVGQTYAYEQYF.

This clonotype was detected many times. This chain uses TRBV7-6 with TRBJ2-7; D is unresolved. This CDR3 contains 15 residues. Germline V gives CDR1 SGHVS, CDR2 FNYEAQ. Trimming cost V 5 bases and J 2 bases, with 16 bases left between them. CDR3 protein: CASSPVGIAAYEQYF. The CDR3 DNA sequence: TGTGCCAGCAGCCCAGTGGGAATTGCAGCCTACGAGCAGTACTTC.